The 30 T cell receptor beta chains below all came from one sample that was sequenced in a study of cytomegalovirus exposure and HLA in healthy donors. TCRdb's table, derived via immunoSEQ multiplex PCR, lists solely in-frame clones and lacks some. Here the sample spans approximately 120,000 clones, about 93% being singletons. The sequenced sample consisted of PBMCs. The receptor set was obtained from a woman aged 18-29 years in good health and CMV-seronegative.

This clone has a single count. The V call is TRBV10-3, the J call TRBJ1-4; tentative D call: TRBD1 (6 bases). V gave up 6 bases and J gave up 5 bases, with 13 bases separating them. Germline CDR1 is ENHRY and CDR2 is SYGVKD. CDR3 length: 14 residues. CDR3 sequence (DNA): TGTGCCATCAGGAGGACAGAGGGGAATGAAAAACTGTTTTTT. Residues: CAIRRTEGNEKLFF.

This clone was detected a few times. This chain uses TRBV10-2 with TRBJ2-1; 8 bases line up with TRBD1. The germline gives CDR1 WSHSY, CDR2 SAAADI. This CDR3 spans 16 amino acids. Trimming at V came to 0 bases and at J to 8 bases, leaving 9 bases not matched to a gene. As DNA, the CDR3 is TGCGCCAGCAGTGAGTCTCAGGGGGCCGGGGCCTATGAGCAGTTCTTC. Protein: CASSESQGAGAYEQFF.

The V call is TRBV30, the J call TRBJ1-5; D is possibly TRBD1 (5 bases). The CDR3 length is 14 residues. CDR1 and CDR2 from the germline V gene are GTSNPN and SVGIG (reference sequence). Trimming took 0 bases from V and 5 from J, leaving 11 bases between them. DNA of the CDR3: TGTGCCTGGAGTGTACCCCCCAGGGATCAGCCCCAGCATTTT. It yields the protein CAWSVPPRDQPQHF.

The CDR3, as DNA: TGTGCCAGCCGCCGGGGGGATGGGGAGACCCAGTACTTC. Translated: CASRRGDGETQYF. J is TRBJ2-5 and V is TRBV27; TRBD2 aligns across 7 bases. CDR1 and CDR2 (germline): MNHEY, SMNVEV (reference sequence). The CDR3 is 13 amino acids. Trimming removed 8 bases from V and 5 bases from J; junction bases left unmatched: 8.

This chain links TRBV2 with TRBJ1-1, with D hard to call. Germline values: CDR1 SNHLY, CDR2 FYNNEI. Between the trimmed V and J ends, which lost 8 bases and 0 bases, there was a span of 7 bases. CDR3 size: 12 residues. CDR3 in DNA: TGTGCCAGCTTTTTAGTGAACACTGAAGCTTTCTTT. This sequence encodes CASFLVNTEAFF.

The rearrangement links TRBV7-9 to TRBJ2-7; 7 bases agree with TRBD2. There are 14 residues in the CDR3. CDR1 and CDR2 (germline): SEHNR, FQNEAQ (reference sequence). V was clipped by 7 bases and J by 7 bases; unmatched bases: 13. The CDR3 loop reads CASIGERENVEQYF. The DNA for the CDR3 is TGTGCCAGCATTGGAGAGCGGGAAAATGTTGAGCAGTACTTC.

CDR3 sequence (DNA): TGTGCCATCAGGTCCTCCCCTTCCTACAATGAGCAGTTCTTC. Protein: CAIRSSPSYNEQFF. The genes are TRBV10-3 and TRBJ2-1, with no clear D. CDR1 and CDR2 from the germline V gene are ENHRY and SYGVKD. This CDR3 is built from 14 residues. The germline V and J ends were trimmed by 6 bases and 1 base, with 10 bases remaining between them.

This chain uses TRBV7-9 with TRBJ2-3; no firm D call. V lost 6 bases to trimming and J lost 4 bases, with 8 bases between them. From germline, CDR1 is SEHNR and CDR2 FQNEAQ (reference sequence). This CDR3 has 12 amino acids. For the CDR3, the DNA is TGTGCCAGCAGACGAGAGGCAGATACGCAGTATTTT. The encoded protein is CASRREADTQYF.

The CDR3 sequence: CASHTRSNEQFF. CDR3 coding DNA: TGTGCCAGCCATACTCGCTCCAATGAGCAGTTCTTC. The chain joins TRBV28 to TRBJ2-1; D is uncertain. Germline CDR1 is MDHEN and CDR2 is SYDVKM. Trimming stripped 8 bases from V and 6 bases from J, with 11 bases between. The CDR3 totals 12 residues.

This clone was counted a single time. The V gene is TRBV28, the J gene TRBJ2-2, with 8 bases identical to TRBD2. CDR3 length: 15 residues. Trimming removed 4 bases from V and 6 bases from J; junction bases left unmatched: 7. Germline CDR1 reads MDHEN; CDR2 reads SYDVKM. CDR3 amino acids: CASSYPGGQAGELFF. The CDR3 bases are TGTGCCAGCAGTTACCCGGGAGGGCAAGCCGGGGAGCTGTTTTTT.

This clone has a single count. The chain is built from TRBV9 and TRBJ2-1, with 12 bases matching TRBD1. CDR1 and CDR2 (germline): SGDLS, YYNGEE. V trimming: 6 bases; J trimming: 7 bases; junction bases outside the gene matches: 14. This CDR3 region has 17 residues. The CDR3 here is CASTLFAGTGGKNEQFF. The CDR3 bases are TGTGCCAGCACCTTATTCGCCGGGACAGGGGGCAAGAATGAGCAGTTCTTC.

The CDR3 DNA sequence: TGTGCCAGCAGTCAGACAGGGGGAAGTCACGAGCAGTACTTC. Translated: CASSQTGGSHEQYF. The chain employs TRBV6-5 and TRBJ2-7, with 9 bases that match TRBD1. The germline gives CDR1 MNHEY, CDR2 SVGAGI. V was clipped by 5 bases and J by 5 bases; unmatched bases: 7. The CDR3 has 14 residues.

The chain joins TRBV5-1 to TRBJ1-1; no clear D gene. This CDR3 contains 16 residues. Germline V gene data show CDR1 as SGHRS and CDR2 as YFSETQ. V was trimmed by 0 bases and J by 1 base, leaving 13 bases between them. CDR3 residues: CASSLGAYERNTEAFF. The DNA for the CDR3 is TGCGCCAGCAGCTTGGGGGCTTATGAGAGGAACACTGAAGCTTTCTTT.

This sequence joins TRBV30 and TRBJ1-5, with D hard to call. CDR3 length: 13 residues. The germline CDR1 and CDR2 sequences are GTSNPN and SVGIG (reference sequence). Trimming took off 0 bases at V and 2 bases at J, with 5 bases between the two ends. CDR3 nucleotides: TGTGCCTGGAGTGTATCTGGCAATCAGCCCCAGCATTTT. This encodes CAWSVSGNQPQHF.

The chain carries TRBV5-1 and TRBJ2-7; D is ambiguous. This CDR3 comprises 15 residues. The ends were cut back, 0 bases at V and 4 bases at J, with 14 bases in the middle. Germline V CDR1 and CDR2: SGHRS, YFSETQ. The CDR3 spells CASSLEFTPRYEQYF. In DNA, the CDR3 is TGCGCCAGCAGCTTGGAGTTTACCCCTCGGTACGAGCAGTACTTC. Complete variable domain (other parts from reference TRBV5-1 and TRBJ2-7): KAGVTQTPRYLIKTRGQQVTLSCSPISGHRSVSWYQQTPGQGLQFLFEYFSETQRNKGNFPGRFSGRQFSNSRSEMNVSTLELGDSALYLCASSLEFTPRYEQYFGPGTRLTVT.

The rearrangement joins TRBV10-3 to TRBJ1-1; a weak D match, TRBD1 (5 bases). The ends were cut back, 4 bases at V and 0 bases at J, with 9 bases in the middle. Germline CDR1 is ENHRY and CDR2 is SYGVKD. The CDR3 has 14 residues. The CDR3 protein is CAISVQGMNTEAFF. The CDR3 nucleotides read TGTGCCATCAGTGTTCAGGGAATGAACACTGAAGCTTTCTTT.

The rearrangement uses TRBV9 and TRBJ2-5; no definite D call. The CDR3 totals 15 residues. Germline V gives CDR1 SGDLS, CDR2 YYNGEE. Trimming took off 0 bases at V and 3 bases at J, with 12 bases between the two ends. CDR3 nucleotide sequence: TGTGCCAGCAGCGTAGCCGGGTATCGGGAAGAGACCCAGTACTTC. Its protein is CASSVAGYREETQYF.

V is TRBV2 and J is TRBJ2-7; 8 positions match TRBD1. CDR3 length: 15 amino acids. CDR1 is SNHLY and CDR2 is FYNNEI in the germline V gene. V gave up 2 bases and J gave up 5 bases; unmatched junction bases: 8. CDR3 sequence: CASSENRGFENEQYF. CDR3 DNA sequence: TGTGCCAGCAGTGAAAACAGGGGGTTCGAGAACGAGCAGTACTTC.

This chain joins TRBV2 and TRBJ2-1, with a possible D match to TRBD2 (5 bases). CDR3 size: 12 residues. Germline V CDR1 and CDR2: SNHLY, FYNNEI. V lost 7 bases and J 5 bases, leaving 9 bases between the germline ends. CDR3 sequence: CASKAENNEQFF. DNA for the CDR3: TGTGCCAGCAAAGCGGAGAACAATGAGCAGTTCTTC.

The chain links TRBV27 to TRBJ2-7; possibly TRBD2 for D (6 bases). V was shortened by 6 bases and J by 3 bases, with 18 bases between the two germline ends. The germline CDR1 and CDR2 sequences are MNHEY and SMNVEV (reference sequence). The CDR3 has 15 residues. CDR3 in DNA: TGTGCCAGCAGACCGGGTTGGGGGGTGAACTACGAGCAGTACTTC. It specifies CASRPGWGVNYEQYF.

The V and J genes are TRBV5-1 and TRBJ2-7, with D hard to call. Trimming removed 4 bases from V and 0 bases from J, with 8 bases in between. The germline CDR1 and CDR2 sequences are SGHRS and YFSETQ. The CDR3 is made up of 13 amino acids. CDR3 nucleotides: TGCGCCAGCAGCCCCTCTAGCTCCTACGAGCAGTACTTC. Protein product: CASSPSSSYEQYF. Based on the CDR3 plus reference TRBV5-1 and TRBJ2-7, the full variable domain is KAGVTQTPRYLIKTRGQQVTLSCSPISGHRSVSWYQQTPGQGLQFLFEYFSETQRNKGNFPGRFSGRQFSNSRSEMNVSTLELGDSALYLCASSPSSSYEQYFGPGTRLTVT.

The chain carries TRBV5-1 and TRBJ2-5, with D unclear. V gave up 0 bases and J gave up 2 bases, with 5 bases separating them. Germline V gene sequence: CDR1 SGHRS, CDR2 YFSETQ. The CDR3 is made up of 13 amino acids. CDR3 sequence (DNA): TGCGCCAGCAGCTTGGCAGTACAAGAGACCCAGTACTTC. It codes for CASSLAVQETQYF.

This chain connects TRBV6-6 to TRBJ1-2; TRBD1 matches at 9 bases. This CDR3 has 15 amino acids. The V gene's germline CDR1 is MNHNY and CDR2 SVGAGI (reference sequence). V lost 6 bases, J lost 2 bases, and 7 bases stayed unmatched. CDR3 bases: TGTGCCAGCAGGCGCCGACAGGGGGACAACTATGGCTACACCTTC. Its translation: CASRRRQGDNYGYTF.

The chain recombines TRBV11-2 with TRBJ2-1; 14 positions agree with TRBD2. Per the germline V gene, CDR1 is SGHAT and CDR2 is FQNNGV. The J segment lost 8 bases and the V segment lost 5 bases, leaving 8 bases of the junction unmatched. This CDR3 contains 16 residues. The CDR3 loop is CASSERGLAGVDEQFF. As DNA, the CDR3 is TGTGCCAGCAGCGAGAGGGGACTAGCGGGAGTCGATGAGCAGTTCTTC.

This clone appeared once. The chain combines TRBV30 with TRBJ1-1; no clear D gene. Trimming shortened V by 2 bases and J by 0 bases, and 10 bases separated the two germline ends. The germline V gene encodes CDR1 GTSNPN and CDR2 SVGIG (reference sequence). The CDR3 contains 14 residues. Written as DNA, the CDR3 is TGTGCCTGGAGTACGGGAATCATGAACACTGAAGCTTTCTTT. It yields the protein CAWSTGIMNTEAFF.

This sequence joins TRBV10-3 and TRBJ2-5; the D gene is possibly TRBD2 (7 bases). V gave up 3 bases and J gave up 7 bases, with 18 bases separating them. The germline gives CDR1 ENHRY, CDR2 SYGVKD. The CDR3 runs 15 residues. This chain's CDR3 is CAISEPGGLVGTQYF. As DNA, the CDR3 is TGTGCCATCAGTGAACCGGGGGGCCTCGTAGGGACCCAGTACTTC.

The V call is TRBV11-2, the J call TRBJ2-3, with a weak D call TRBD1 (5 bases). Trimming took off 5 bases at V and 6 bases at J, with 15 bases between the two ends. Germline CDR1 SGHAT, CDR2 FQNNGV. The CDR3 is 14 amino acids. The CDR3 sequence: CASSPTGARDTQYF. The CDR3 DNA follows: TGTGCCAGCAGCCCTACAGGAGCCCGCGATACGCAGTATTTT.

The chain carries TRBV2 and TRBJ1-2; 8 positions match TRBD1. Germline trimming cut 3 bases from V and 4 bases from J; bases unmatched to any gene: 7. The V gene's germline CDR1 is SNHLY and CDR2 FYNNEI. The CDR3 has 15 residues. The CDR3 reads CASSELTTGVYGYTF. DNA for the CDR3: TGTGCCAGCAGTGAGCTAACGACAGGGGTCTATGGCTACACCTTC. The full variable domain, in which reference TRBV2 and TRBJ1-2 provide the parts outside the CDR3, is EPEVTQTPSHQVTQMGQEVILRCVPISNHLYFYWYRQILGQKVEFLVSFYNNEISEKSEIFDDQFSVERPDGSNFTLKIRSTKLEDSAMYFCASSELTTGVYGYTFGSGTRLTVV.

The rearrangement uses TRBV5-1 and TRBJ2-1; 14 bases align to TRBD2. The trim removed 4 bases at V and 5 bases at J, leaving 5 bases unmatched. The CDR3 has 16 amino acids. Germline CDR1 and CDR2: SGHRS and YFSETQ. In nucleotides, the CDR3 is TGCGCCAGCAGCCCAGGACTAGCGGGGGGCCACAATGAGCAGTTCTTC. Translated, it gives CASSPGLAGGHNEQFF.

In DNA form, the CDR3 reads TGTGCCAGCAGTTTACCCCCGGGGAGGGGGTCAACTTATGGCTACACCTTC. This encodes CASSLPPGRGSTYGYTF. The V gene is TRBV28, the J gene TRBJ1-2; tentative D call: TRBD1 (6 bases). Germline CDR1 and CDR2: MDHEN and SYDVKM. The V and J ends lost 2 bases and 5 bases respectively, with 21 bases between them. The length of the CDR3 is 17 residues.